A single T cell receptor beta chain is shown here with its context. The entry originates in a study of blood T cell repertoires in COVID-19. The protocol was immunoSEQ multiplex PCR, while the TCRdb copy is restricted to in-frame clones and leaves out a portion. This table has about 160,000 clones, less than 85% appearing once. Trimming pared 1 base from V and 5 bases from J, leaving 12 bases between. This CDR3 contains 15 residues. CDR1 and CDR2 from the germline V gene are SGHAT and FQDESV (reference sequence). Sequencing used peripheral blood. V gene TRBV11-1 combines with J gene TRBJ2-1; TRBD1 is a possible D gene (5 bases). The TCR comes from a woman in her thirties or forties with COVID-19, enrolled during active disease. CDR3 loop: CASSLVAGSHNEQFF. DNA for the CDR3: TGTGCCAGCAGCTTAGTCGCAGGGTCCCACAATGAGCAGTTCTTC.